These T cell receptor beta chains were read from a single sample in a study of T-cell reconstitution after alpha-beta-depleted transplantation in children. MiXCR, applied by TCRdb to the PCR reads, yields one record per CDR3 protein. This table holds 200,000 to 300,000 distinct CDR3 sequences, less than 9% found once. Sample: PBMCs, mostly from graft donor cells, taken 180 days after TCRalphabeta/CD19-depleted stem cell transplant. The origin of the receptors is a male patient younger than 18 who had a stem cell transplant for acute lymphoblastic leukemia, so the T cells may come from the graft donor. The CDR3 runs from the conserved cysteine through the conserved F or W. D genes are given only for firm matches. Size is stated for part of the rows, as once, few or many counts, or as a class when the clone is expanded.

j_call	d_call	clone_size	v_call	cdr3_nt	cdr3_aa
TRBJ2-7	TRBD2	few	TRBV7-6	TGTGCCAGCAGCCTCGGGGCTAGCGGGTCCTACGAGCAGTACTTC	CASSLGASGSYEQYF
TRBJ2-1	-	many	TRBV12-3/TRBV12-4	TGTGCCAGCCTTTTGACTAGGCCCTTCTACAATGAGCAGTTCTTC	CASLLTRPFYNEQFF
TRBJ2-2	-	many	TRBV7-2	TGTGCCAGCAGCTTAGCTAGGACATTGTATTCGAACACCGGGGAGCTGTTTTTT	CASSLARTLYSNTGELFF
TRBJ2-7	-	many	TRBV6-6	TGTGCCAGCAGCCCCGGGTCCCTCTACGAGCAGTACTTC	CASSPGSLYEQYF
TRBJ1-4	-	few	TRBV28	TGTGCCAGCAGTCGCCCTAATGAAAAACTGTTTTTT	CASSRPNEKLFF
TRBJ2-5	TRBD2	many	TRBV11-2	TGTGCCAGCAGCTTAGATTTTAGGGGGCTAGCGGGAGAAGAGACCCAGTACTTC	CASSLDFRGLAGEETQYF
TRBJ2-5	-	many	TRBV18	TGTGCCAGCGAGGGACCGATCCCTATCGAGACCCAGTACTTC	CASEGPIPIETQYF
TRBJ2-3	-	many	TRBV20-1	TGCAGTGCTAGGGTCCTACAGGCCTCTAGCACAGATACGCAGTATTTT	CSARVLQASSTDTQYF
TRBJ1-2	-	many	TRBV20-1	TGCAGTGCTAGACCGGGGGCCGGGGGCTACACCTTC	CSARPGAGGYTF
TRBJ2-7	-	many	TRBV27	TGTGCCAGCAGTCCTACCCCGGACAGCTTCGACCAGTACTTC	CASSPTPDSFDQYF
TRBJ2-2	TRBD2	many	TRBV3-1	TGTGCCAGCAGCTCTCGGACTAGCGTCTTCGGGGAGCTGTTTTTT	CASSSRTSVFGELFF
TRBJ2-4	TRBD2	many	TRBV28	TGTGCCAGCAGTCCGGGACTAGCGGGAGATGGCAAAAACATTCAGTACTTC	CASSPGLAGDGKNIQYF
TRBJ1-5	-	many	TRBV20-1	TGCAGTGCTAGAGATCTCGGGGGTTGGAGCAATCAGCCCCAGCATTTT	CSARDLGGWSNQPQHF
TRBJ1-5	-	many	TRBV15	TGTGCCACCAGCAGAGATGAGGCACTTTATCAGCCCCAGCATTTT	CATSRDEALYQPQHF
TRBJ2-1	TRBD2	many	TRBV20-1	TGCAGTGCTCCCTTAGCGGGAGTTTTCAATGAGCAGTTCTTC	CSAPLAGVFNEQFF
TRBJ2-1	-	many	TRBV20-1	TGCAGTGCTGGCTTTTCAAAGCAGTTCTTC	CSAGFSKQFF
TRBJ1-5	-	many	TRBV6-5	TGTGCCAGCAGTTACCCAACAGGGCTTCAGCCCCAGCATTTT	CASSYPTGLQPQHF
TRBJ1-3	TRBD1	many	TRBV7-2	TGTGCCAGCAGCTTATGGCCCACGCGACAGGGCTCTGGAAACACCATATATTTT	CASSLWPTRQGSGNTIYF
TRBJ2-3	-	many	TRBV7-6	TGTGCCAGCAGCTCCAGGCAGGGTAACCCTACAGATACGCAGTATTTT	CASSSRQGNPTDTQYF
TRBJ1-5	-	many	TRBV20-1	TGCAGTGCTAGAGATCCCCGGGCGGGTATCAATCAGCCCCAGCATTTT	CSARDPRAGINQPQHF
TRBJ2-1	TRBD1	many	TRBV5-1	TGCGCCAGCAGAGCAGGGGGCGATGAGCAGTTCTTC	CASRAGGDEQFF
TRBJ1-2	-	many	TRBV5-1	TGCGCCAGCAGCTCCGCGACAGGTTATGGCTACACCTTC	CASSSATGYGYTF
TRBJ1-2	-	many	TRBV5-1	TGCGCCAGCAGCCCCTGGACAGCAATCTATGGCTACACCTTC	CASSPWTAIYGYTF
TRBJ1-5	TRBD1	many	TRBV20-1	TGCAGTGCCAGTGACAGGGGCTATAGCAATCAGCCCCAGCATTTT	CSASDRGYSNQPQHF
TRBJ2-1	-	many	TRBV11-3	TGTGCCAGCAGCCCGAATGAGCAGTTCTTC	CASSPNEQFF
TRBJ1-1	-	many	TRBV20-1	TGCAGTGCTAGAACCATGAACACTGAAGCTTTCTTT	CSARTMNTEAFF
TRBJ1-1	-	-	TRBV23-1	TGCGCCAGCCCTCCCCTGAACACTGAAGCTTTCTTT	CASPPLNTEAFF
TRBJ2-7	-	many	TRBV11-2	TGTGCCAGCAGCTTAGACAGGAGACACGAGCAGTACTTC	CASSLDRRHEQYF
TRBJ2-5	TRBD1	many	TRBV6-1	TGTGCCAGCAGCAACGGACAGGGGAGGAGGGAGACCCAGTACTTC	CASSNGQGRRETQYF
TRBJ1-5	-	many	TRBV5-5	TGTGCCAGCAGCACCTCCGGACGCCAGCCCCAGCATTTT	CASSTSGRQPQHF
TRBJ1-1	-	many	TRBV5-1	TGCGCCAGCAGCTTAGGGGCAGCCAACACTGAAGCTTTCTTT	CASSLGAANTEAFF
TRBJ1-2	TRBD1	many	TRBV20-1	TGCAGTGCGGGGACAGGCGCGAGCGGCTACACCTTC	CSAGTGASGYTF
TRBJ2-7	TRBD1	many	TRBV6-5	TGTGCCAGCAGTTACCCGACCGGGACAGGGGACTACGAGCAGTACTTC	CASSYPTGTGDYEQYF
TRBJ2-1	TRBD1	many	TRBV5-4	TGTGCCAGCAGTTTCGCCGGGACAGGGAACAATGAGCAGTTCTTC	CASSFAGTGNNEQFF
TRBJ2-1	-	many	TRBV3-1	TGTGCCAGCAGCCGTGGGATTACCTACAATGAGCAGTTCTTC	CASSRGITYNEQFF
TRBJ2-7	TRBD1	-	TRBV6-1	TGTGCCAGCAGTGCAAGCGGTTGGGGGACAGTCTCCTACGAGCAGTACTTC	CASSASGWGTVSYEQYF
TRBJ2-5	-	many	TRBV20-1	TGCAGTGCTAGAGACAAGGGCGGGGGCGCCGAAGAGACCCAGTACTTC	CSARDKGGGAEETQYF
TRBJ2-1	-	few	TRBV5-1	TGCGCCAGCAGCTTTCCCAGGGGTAGGGAGGAGCAGTTCTTC	CASSFPRGREEQFF
TRBJ1-6	-	many	TRBV20-1	TGCAGTGCTAGAGATGTCGACAGGAGCTCCTATAATTCACCCCTCCACTTT	CSARDVDRSSYNSPLHF
TRBJ2-5	TRBD2	many	TRBV7-3	TGTGCCAGCAGCCCCCGGGGGGGGCAGGGGACCCCAGGGACCCAGTACTTC	CASSPRGGQGTPGTQYF
TRBJ1-1	-	many	TRBV5-1	TGCGCCAGCAGCTTGGGGGTTGGGAACACTGAAGCTTTCTTT	CASSLGVGNTEAFF
TRBJ2-7	-	many	TRBV27	TGTGCCAGCAGTCCTGCGGCGCTCTCCTACGAGCAGTACTTC	CASSPAALSYEQYF
TRBJ2-7	-	-	TRBV19	TGTGCCAGTAGTACATCAGGCGGCAAAGCCTACGAGCAGTACTTC	CASSTSGGKAYEQYF
TRBJ2-1	-	many	TRBV7-2	TGTGCCAGCAGCTTAGTGTTCGCGGGTGGGTACAATGAGCAGTTCTTC	CASSLVFAGGYNEQFF
TRBJ2-1	-	many	TRBV19	TGTGCCAGTAGTATCGGCGACACGTACAATGAGCAGTTCTTC	CASSIGDTYNEQFF
TRBJ2-7	TRBD1	many	TRBV20-1	TGCAGTGCTAATGACAGGGGGCGGTACGAGCAGTACTTC	CSANDRGRYEQYF
TRBJ2-3	-	once	TRBV11-3	TGTGCCAGCAGCGTAACGGCGGCAGAAGATACGCAGTATTTT	CASSVTAAEDTQYF
TRBJ1-1	-	-	TRBV10-3	TGTGCCATCAGTGAGTCGACCTTTGGGGGTTGGAACACTGAAGCTTTCTTT	CAISESTFGGWNTEAFF
TRBJ1-1	-	many	TRBV9	TGTGCCAGCAGCGTTATGGGGGCGCTGAACACTGAAGCTTTCTTT	CASSVMGALNTEAFF
TRBJ2-1	-	many	TRBV24-1	TGTGCCACCGGACAGTACAATGAGCAGTTCTTC	CATGQYNEQFF
TRBJ1-2	-	many	TRBV21-1	TGTGCCAGCAGCAGAACTGCGCGGGGCTACACCTTC	CASSRTARGYTF
TRBJ2-3	-	many	TRBV5-6	TGTGCCAGCAGCTTGAGGCTAGCCCCCGGCACAGATACGCAGTATTTT	CASSLRLAPGTDTQYF
TRBJ2-5	-	few	TRBV6-5	TGTGCCAGCAGTTACTCCGACCCATCGGAGACCCAGTACTTC	CASSYSDPSETQYF
TRBJ2-2	-	many	TRBV29-1	TGCAGCGCGGGGGCCGGGGAGCTGTTTTTT	CSAGAGELFF
TRBJ2-3	TRBD2	many	TRBV10-3	TGTGCCATCAAAGTTGACCGGGGGGGGCCCTATACGCAGTATTTT	CAIKVDRGGPYTQYF
TRBJ2-3	-	-	TRBV18	TGTGCCAGCTCACCTCCCACAAGTGGCTGGGGCACAGATACGCAGTATTTT	CASSPPTSGWGTDTQYF
TRBJ2-3	-	many	TRBV20-1	TGCAGTGCCCCTACCGGGACACAAACCCCGGATACGCAGTATTTT	CSAPTGTQTPDTQYF
TRBJ1-5	-	many	TRBV28	TGTGCCAGCAGTTTCTTACAGGGAAGCAATCAGCCCCAGCATTTT	CASSFLQGSNQPQHF
TRBJ2-5	TRBD2	many	TRBV5-4	TGTGCCAGCAGCTTGTATGGGCGGGGGGGCCGAGGAAATATAGAGACCCAGTACTTC	CASSLYGRGGRGNIETQYF